The clone carrying this TCR beta chain was detected only once. Its antigen is not known. This specimen comes from a study of cytomegalovirus exposure and HLA in healthy donors. Findings and caveats of the study: Excluded were some V segments that proved indistinguishable, including TRBV6-2 and TRBV6-3.

Germline CDR1 LNHDA, CDR2 SQIVND (reference sequence). V lost 5 bases to trimming and J lost 0 bases, with 4 bases between them. This CDR3 has 12 residues. The PCR contained 60 Vbeta and 13 Jbeta primers. Only in-frame clones appear in the TCRdb table, and some are missing; sequencing was by immunoSEQ multiplex PCR. The sample has fewer than 250,000 clones; approximately 80% are singletons. Sequenced sample: PBMCs. The rearrangement uses TRBV19 and TRBJ2-5; no reliable D call. This clonotype was sampled from a boy younger than 10 in good health and CMV-seronegative. This CDR3 reads CASSSYQETQYF. CDR3 coding DNA: TGTGCCAGTAGTTCGTACCAAGAGACCCAGTACTTC.